The 10 T cell receptor beta chains given below trace back to one sample, sequenced in a study of blood T cell repertoires in COVID-19. Profiling relied on immunoSEQ multiplex PCR, and the TCRdb table lists in-frame clones only, not all of them. Counted here are 290,000 or so clones, 86% occurring once; the ten biggest clones make up approximately 2.5%. Sample: PBMCs or T cells enriched from blood (not recorded which). The receptors here all came from a young woman who had recovered from COVID-19.

Comment on this clone: Other nucleotide sequences in the sample specify the same CDR3. The V gene is TRBV9, the J gene TRBJ2-5, with 7 bases aligning to TRBD2. CDR1 SGDLS and CDR2 YYNGEE come from the germline V gene. Germline trimming cut 0 bases from V and 4 bases from J; bases unmatched to any gene: 3. CDR3 length: 14 amino acids. The CDR3 loop is CASSVEGGPETQYF. DNA of the CDR3: TGTGCCAGCAGCGTAGAGGGAGGGCCAGAGACCCAGTACTTC.

The genes are TRBV28 and TRBJ2-5, with 7 bases lining up with TRBD1. The V gene end was trimmed by 4 bases and the J gene end by 1 base; junction bases not matched to a gene: 9. The CDR3 extends over 16 amino acids. CDR1 and CDR2 (germline): MDHEN, SYDVKM. CDR3 in amino acids: CASSSPWTGLQETQYF. In DNA form, the CDR3 reads TGTGCCAGCAGTTCTCCATGGACAGGACTCCAAGAGACCCAGTACTTC.

The CDR3 bases are TGCGCCAGCAGCCAATATTTAAAGAACACTGAAGCTTTCTTT. This encodes CASSQYLKNTEAFF. This chain links TRBV4-3 with TRBJ1-1, with D uncertain. CDR1 is LGHNA and CDR2 is YSLEER in the germline V gene. Trimming shortened V by 2 bases and J by 1 base, and 8 bases separated the two germline ends. This CDR3 region has 14 residues.

This sequence joins TRBV28 and TRBJ2-1, with no clear D. The CDR3 is made up of 13 amino acids. V gave up 8 bases and J gave up 5 bases, with 13 bases separating them. Germline CDR1 reads MDHEN; CDR2 reads SYDVKM. As DNA, the CDR3 is TGTGCCAGCCGTCCCTTTTCGGACAATGAGCAGTTCTTC. It codes for CASRPFSDNEQFF.

The chain recombines TRBV6-2 or TRBV6-3 with TRBJ1-1; 7 positions agree with TRBD1. The CDR3 has 16 residues. Germline values: CDR1 MNHEY, CDR2 SVGEGT. V lost 5 bases to trimming and J lost 1 base; unmatched junction nucleotides: 10. For the CDR3, the DNA is TGTGCCAGCAGTCAGACTGGACAGGTCCCGAACACTGAAGCTTTCTTT. Protein: CASSQTGQVPNTEAFF.

This clone was recorded a few times. This chain links TRBV4-3 with TRBJ2-2; TRBD1 matches at 8 bases. V shed 0 bases and J 1 base; nucleotides not matched to a gene: 4. Germline V gene lookup returns CDR1 LGHNA and CDR2 YSLEER. The CDR3 loop spans 17 amino acids. The CDR3 DNA follows: TGCGCCAGCAGCCAAGATCTTGGGACAGGGAACACCGGGGAGCTGTTTTTT. Translating gives CASSQDLGTGNTGELFF.

J is TRBJ1-1 and V is TRBV10-3, with 7 nucleotides matching TRBD1. Germline CDR1 ENHRY, CDR2 SYGVKD. J lost 4 bases, V lost 6 bases, and 5 bases had no gene match. This CDR3 has 13 residues. The CDR3 DNA reads TGTGCCATCAGCGGACAGGATTCCACTGAAGCTTTCTTT. The encoded protein is CAISGQDSTEAFF.

This rearrangement joins TRBV11-2 to TRBJ1-1, with a tentative D call TRBD1 (5 bases). Per germline, CDR1 SGHAT and CDR2 FQNNGV. This CDR3 spans 15 amino acids. Deletions cut 5 bases from V and 6 bases from J, with 19 bases between. CDR3 in DNA: TGTGCCAGCAGCCTCTACACCGGGGCGGGGTCTGAAGCTTTCTTT. Translated, it gives CASSLYTGAGSEAFF.

The rearrangement uses TRBV5-4 and TRBJ1-2; a weak D match, TRBD1 (5 bases). With 4 bases removed from V and 6 bases from J, the gap between germline ends came to 13 bases. The CDR3 has 13 residues. Germline values: CDR1 SGHNT, CDR2 YYREEE (reference sequence). The CDR3 nucleotides read TGTGCCAGCAGCATTAGGGGATATCATGGCTACACCTTC. Protein product: CASSIRGYHGYTF.

The chain links TRBV7-9 to TRBJ2-7, with a possible D match to TRBD1 (6 bases). V gave up 6 bases and J gave up 3 bases, with 18 bases separating them. The length of the CDR3 is 15 residues. The germline gives CDR1 SEHNR, CDR2 FQNEAQ (reference sequence). The CDR3 bases are TGTGCCAGCAGTTCAGCCCCGGCACAGGGCTACGAGCAGTACTTC. Translated: CASSSAPAQGYEQYF. The full variable domain, with the rest looked up from reference TRBV7-9 and TRBJ2-7, is DTGVSQNPRHKITKRGQNVTFRCDPISEHNRLYWYRQTLGQGPEFLTYFQNEAQLEKSRLLSDRFSAERPKGSFSTLEIQRTEQGDSAMYLCASSSAPAQGYEQYFGPGTRLTVT.